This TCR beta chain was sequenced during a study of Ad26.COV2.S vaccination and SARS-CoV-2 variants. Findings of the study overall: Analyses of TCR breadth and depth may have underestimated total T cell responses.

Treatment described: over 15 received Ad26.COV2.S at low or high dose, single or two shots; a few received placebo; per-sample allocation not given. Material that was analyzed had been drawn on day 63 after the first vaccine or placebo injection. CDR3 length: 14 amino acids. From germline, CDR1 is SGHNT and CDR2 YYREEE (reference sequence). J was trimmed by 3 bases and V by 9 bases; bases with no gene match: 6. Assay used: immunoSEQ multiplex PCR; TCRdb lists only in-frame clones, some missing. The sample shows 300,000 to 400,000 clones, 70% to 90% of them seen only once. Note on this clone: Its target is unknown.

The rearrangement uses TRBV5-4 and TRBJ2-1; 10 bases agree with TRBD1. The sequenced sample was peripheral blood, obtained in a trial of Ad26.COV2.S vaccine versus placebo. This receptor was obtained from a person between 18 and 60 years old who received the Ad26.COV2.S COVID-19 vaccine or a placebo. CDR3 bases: TGTGCCACCAAGGGACAGGGGTACTACAATGAGCAGTTCTTC. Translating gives CATKGQGYYNEQFF.